The present entry profiles one TCR beta chain with its context. CDR3 size: 16 residues. Germline lookup yields CDR1 LGHNT and CDR2 FRNRAP. The trim removed 0 bases at V and 6 bases at J, leaving 3 bases unmatched. These data belong to a study of blood T cell repertoires in COVID-19. Overall study context: Whether acute or convalescent, the COVID-19 samples came from the United States, Italy and Spain. In each case, the material was cDNA or gDNA derived from T cells, B-cell-depleted T cells, or PBMCs.

Authors' processing steps: Reference gene primer amplification yielded estimated nucleated cell counts. This table comes from immunoSEQ multiplex PCR, and its TCRdb copy is limited to in-frame clones, with some not included. V and J calls and clone size are copied from that table; D and trimming were computed from the DNA. Here the sample spans about 58,000 clones, about 83% being singletons. The receptor was isolated from a man aged 35 to 55 with active COVID-19. Sequenced sample: peripheral blood. This chain joins TRBV12-5 and TRBJ2-1, with 12 bases identical to TRBD2. The CDR3 DNA follows: TGTGCTAGTGGTTTGGTACCTAGCGGGAGGGTCAATGAGCAGTTCTTC. This encodes CASGLVPSGRVNEQFF.